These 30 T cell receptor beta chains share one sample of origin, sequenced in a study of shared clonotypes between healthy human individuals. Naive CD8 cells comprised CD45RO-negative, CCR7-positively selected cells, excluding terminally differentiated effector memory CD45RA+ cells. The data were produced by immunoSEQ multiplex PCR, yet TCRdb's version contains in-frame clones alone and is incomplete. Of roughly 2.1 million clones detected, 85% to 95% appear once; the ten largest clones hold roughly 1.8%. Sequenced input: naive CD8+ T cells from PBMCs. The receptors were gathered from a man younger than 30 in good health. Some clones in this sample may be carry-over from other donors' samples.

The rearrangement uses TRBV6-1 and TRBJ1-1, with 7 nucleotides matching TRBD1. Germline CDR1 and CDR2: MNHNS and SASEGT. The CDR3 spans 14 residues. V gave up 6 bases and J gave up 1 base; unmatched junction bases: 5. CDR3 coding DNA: TGTGCCAGCAGCAGGGGGAGGTCGAACACTGAAGCTTTCTTT. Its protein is CASSRGRSNTEAFF.

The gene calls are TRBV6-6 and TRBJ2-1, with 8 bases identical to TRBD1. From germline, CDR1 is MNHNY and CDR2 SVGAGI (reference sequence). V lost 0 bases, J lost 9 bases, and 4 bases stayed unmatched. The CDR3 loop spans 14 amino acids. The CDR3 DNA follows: TGTGCCAGCAGTTACTCAAAGGGGACAGGTGAGCAGTTCTTC. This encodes CASSYSKGTGEQFF.

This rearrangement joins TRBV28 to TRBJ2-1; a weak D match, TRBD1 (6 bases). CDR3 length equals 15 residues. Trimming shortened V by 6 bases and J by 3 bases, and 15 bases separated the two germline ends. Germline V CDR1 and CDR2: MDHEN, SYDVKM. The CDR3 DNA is TGTGCCAGCAGGGACAGACCTTTAAACTACAATGAGCAGTTCTTC. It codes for CASRDRPLNYNEQFF.

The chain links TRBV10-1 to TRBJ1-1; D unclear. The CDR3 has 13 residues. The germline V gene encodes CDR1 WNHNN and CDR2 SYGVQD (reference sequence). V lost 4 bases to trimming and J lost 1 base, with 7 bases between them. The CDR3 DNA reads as TGCGCCAGCAGTGTTCGCGGGAACACTGAAGCTTTCTTT. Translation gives CASSVRGNTEAFF.

CDR3 bases: TGTGCCAGTAGTTTGGCAGGGGATAACAATCAGCCCCAGCATTTT. Protein product: CASSLAGDNNQPQHF. The rearrangement uses TRBV19 and TRBJ1-5, with D possibly TRBD1 on 6 matching bases. Germline-derived CDR1 and CDR2 are LNHDA and SQIVND (reference sequence). V lost 5 bases to trimming and J lost 3 bases, with 14 bases between them. This CDR3 has 15 residues.

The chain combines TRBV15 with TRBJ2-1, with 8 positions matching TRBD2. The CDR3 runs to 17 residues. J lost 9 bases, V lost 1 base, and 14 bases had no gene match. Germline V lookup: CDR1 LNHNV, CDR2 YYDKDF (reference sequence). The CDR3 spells CATSRVVTLTSVGEQFF. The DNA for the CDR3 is TGTGCCACCAGCAGAGTTGTGACCCTGACTAGCGTTGGTGAGCAGTTCTTC.

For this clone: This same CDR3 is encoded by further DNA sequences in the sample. CDR3 sequence reads: CSVRQTYEQYF. The CDR3 DNA follows: TGCAGCGTTCGGCAGACCTACGAGCAGTACTTC. This chain links TRBV29-1 with TRBJ2-7, with D hard to call. The CDR3 runs 11 residues. Per germline, CDR1 SQVTM and CDR2 ANQGSEA. Trimming removed 5 bases at V and 2 bases at J, with 7 bases between.

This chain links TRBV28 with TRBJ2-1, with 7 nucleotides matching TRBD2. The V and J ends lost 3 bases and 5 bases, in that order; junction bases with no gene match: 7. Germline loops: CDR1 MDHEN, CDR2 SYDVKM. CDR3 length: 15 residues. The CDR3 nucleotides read TGTGCCAGCAGTTTGTTCAGCGGGAAGGACAATGAGCAGTTCTTC. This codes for CASSLFSGKDNEQFF. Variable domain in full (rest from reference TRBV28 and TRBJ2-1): DVKVTQSSRYLVKRTGEKVFLECVQDMDHENMFWYRQDPGLGLRLIYFSYDVKMKEKGDIPEGYSVSREKKERFSLILESASTNQTSMYLCASSLFSGKDNEQFFGPGTRLTVL.

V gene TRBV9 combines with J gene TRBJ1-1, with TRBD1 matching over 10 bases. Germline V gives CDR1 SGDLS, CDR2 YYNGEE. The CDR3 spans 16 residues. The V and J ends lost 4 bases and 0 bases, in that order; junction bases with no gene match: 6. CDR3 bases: TGTGCCAGCAGCCCACCGGGACAGGGGATGAACACTGAAGCTTTCTTT. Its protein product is CASSPPGQGMNTEAFF. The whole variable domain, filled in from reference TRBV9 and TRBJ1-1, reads DSGVTQTPKHLITATGQRVTLRCSPRSGDLSVYWYQQSLDQGLQFLIQYYNGEERAKGNILERFSAQQFPDLHSELNLSSLELGDSALYFCASSPPGQGMNTEAFFGQGTRLTVV.

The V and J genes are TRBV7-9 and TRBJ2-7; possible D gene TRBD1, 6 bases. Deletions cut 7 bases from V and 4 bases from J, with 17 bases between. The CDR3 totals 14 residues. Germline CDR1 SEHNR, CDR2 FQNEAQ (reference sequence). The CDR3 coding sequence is TGTGCCAGCACGGGTCCCTTAAGGGGGTACGAGCAGTACTTC. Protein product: CASTGPLRGYEQYF. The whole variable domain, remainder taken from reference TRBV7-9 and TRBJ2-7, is DTGVSQNPRHKITKRGQNVTFRCDPISEHNRLYWYRQTLGQGPEFLTYFQNEAQLEKSRLLSDRFSAERPKGSFSTLEIQRTEQGDSAMYLCASTGPLRGYEQYFGPGTRLTVT.

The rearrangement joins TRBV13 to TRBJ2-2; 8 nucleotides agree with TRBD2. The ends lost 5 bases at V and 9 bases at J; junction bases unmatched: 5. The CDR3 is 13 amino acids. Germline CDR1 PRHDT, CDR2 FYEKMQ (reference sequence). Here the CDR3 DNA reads TGTGCCAGCAGCCCCGGGGGGGGAAGGGAGCTGTTTTTT. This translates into CASSPGGGRELFF. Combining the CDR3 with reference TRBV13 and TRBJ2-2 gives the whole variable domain AAGVIQSPRHLIKEKRETATLKCYPIPRHDTVYWYQQGPGQDPQFLISFYEKMQSDKGSIPDRFSAQQFSDYHSELNMSSLELGDSALYFCASSPGGGRELFFGEGSRLTVL.

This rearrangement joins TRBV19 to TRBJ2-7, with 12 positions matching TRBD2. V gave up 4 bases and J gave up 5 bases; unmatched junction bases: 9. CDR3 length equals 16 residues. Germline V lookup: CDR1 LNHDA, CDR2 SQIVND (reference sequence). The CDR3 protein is CASSTRTSGNVNEQYF. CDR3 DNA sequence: TGTGCCAGTAGTACACGGACTAGCGGGAACGTTAACGAGCAGTACTTC.

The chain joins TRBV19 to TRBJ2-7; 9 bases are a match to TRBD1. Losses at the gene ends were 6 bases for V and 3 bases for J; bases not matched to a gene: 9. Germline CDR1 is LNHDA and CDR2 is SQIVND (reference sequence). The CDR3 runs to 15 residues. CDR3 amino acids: CASSSGTGRLYEQYF. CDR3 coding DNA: TGTGCCAGTAGCAGCGGGACAGGGAGACTCTACGAGCAGTACTTC.

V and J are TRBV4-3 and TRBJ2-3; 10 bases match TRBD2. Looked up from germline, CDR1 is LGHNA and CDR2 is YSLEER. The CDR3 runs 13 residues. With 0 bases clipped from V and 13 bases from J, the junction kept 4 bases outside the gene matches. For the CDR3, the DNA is TGCGCCAGCAGCCAAGAAGGACTAGCGGCGAAGTATTTT. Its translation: CASSQEGLAAKYF.

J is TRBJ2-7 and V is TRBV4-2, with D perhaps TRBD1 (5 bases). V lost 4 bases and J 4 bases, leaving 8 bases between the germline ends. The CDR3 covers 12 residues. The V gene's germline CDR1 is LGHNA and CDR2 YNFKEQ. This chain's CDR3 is CASSPPGYEQYF. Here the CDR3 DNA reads TGTGCCAGCAGCCCCCCAGGGTACGAGCAGTACTTC.

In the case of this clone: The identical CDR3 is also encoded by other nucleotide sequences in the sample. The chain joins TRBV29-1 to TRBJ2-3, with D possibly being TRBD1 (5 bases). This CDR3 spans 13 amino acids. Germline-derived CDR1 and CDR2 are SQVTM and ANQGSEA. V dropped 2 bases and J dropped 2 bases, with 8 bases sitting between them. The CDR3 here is CSVEKGPTDTQYF. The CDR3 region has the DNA TGCAGCGTTGAAAAGGGGCCCACAGATACGCAGTATTTT.

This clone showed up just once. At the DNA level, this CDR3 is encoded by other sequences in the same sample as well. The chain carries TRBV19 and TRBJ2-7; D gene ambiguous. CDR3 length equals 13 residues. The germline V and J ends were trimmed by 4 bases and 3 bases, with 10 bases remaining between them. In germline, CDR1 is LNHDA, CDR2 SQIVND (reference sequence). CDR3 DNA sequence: TGTGCCAGTAGTACTGCTAGTAGCTACGAGCAGTACTTC. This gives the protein CASSTASSYEQYF.

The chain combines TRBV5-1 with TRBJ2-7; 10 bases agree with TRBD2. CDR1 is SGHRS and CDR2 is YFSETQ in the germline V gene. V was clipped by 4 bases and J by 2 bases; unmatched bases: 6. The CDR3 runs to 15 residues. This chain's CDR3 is CASSGTGTSAYEQYF. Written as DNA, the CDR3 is TGCGCCAGCAGCGGGACCGGGACTAGCGCCTACGAGCAGTACTTC.

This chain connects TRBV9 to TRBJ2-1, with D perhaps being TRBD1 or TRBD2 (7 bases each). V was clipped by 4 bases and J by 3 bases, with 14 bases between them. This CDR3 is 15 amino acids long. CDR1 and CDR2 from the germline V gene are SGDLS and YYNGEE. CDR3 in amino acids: CASSPGGASYNEQFF. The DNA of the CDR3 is TGTGCCAGCAGCCCAGGGGGGGCGAGCTACAATGAGCAGTTCTTC.

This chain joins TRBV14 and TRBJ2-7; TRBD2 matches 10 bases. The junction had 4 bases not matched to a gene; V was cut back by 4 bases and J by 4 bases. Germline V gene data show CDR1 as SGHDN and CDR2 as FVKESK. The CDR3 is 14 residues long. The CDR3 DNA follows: TGTGCCAGCAGCCGGGGGACTAGCGTTTACGAGCAGTACTTC. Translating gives CASSRGTSVYEQYF. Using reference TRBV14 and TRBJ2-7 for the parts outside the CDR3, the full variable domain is EAGVTQFPSHSVIEKGQTVTLRCDPISGHDNLYWYRRVMGKEIKFLLHFVKESKQDESGMPNNRFLAERTGGTYSTLKVQPAELEDSGVYFCASSRGTSVYEQYFGPGTRLTVT.

The CDR3 nucleotides are TGTGCCAGCACCGGAGGCCGGGGGCAGAGCACCGGGGAGCTGTTTTTT. Translating gives CASTGGRGQSTGELFF. This sequence joins TRBV25-1 and TRBJ2-2, with D tentatively TRBD1 or TRBD2 (6 bases each). The CDR3 runs to 16 residues. Germline assignment: CDR1 MGHDK and CDR2 SYGVNS. The V and J ends lost 7 bases and 4 bases respectively, with 19 bases between them. The complete variable domain, with remaining parts taken from reference TRBV25-1 and TRBJ2-2, reads EADIYQTPRYLVIGTGKKITLECSQTMGHDKMYWYQQDPGMELHLIHYSYGVNSTEKGDLSSESTVSRIRTEHFPLTLESARPSHTSQYLCASTGGRGQSTGELFFGEGSRLTVL.

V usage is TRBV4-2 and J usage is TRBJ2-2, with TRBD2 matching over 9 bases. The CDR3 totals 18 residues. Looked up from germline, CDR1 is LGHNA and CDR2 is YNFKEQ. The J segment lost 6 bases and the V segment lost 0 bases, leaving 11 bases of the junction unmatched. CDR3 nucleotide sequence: TGTGCCAGCAGCCAAGATCGGCGTCTAGCGGGGAGGGCCGGGGAGCTGTTTTTT. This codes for CASSQDRRLAGRAGELFF.

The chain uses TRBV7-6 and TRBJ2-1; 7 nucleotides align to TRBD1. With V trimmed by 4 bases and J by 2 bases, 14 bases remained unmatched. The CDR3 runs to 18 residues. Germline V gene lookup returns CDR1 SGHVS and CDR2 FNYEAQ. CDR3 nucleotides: TGTGCCAGCAGCTGGGGAACCCCAGGGACAGTTCCCTACAATGAGCAGTTCTTC. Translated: CASSWGTPGTVPYNEQFF.

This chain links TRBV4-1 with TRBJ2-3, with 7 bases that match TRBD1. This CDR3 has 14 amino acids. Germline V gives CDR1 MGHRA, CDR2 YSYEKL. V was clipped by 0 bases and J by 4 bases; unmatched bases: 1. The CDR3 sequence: CASSQDDRADTQYF. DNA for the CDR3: TGCGCCAGCAGCCAAGATGACAGGGCAGATACGCAGTATTTT.

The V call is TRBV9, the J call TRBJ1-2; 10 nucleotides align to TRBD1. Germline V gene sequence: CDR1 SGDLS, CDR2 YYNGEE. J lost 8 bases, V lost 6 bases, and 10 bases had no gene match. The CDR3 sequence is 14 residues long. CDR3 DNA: TGTGCCAGCACGGAGGGAGACAGGGGGCAAGGCTACACCTTC. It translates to CASTEGDRGQGYTF.

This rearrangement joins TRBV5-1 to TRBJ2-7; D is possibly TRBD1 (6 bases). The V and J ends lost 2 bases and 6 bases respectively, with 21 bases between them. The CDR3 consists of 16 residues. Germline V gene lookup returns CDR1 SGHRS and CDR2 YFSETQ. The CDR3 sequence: CASSFENPLDRLEQYF. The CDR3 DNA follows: TGCGCCAGCAGCTTCGAAAACCCCTTAGACAGGCTCGAGCAGTACTTC. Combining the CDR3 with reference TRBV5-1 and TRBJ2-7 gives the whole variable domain KAGVTQTPRYLIKTRGQQVTLSCSPISGHRSVSWYQQTPGQGLQFLFEYFSETQRNKGNFPGRFSGRQFSNSRSEMNVSTLELGDSALYLCASSFENPLDRLEQYFGPGTRLTVT.

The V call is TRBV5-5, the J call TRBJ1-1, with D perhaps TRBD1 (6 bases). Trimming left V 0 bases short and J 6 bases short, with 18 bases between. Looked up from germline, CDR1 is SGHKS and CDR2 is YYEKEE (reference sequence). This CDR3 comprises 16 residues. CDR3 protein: CASSLVENRVKPEAFF. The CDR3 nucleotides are TGTGCCAGCAGCTTGGTGGAGAACAGGGTAAAGCCTGAAGCTTTCTTT.

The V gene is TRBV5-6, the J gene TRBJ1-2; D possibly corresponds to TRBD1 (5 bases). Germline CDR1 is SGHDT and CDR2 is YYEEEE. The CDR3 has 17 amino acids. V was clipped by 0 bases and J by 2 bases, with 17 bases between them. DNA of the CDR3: TGTGCCAGCAGCTTGGAGTTTGGGACGGATGAAAACTATGGCTACACCTTC. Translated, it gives CASSLEFGTDENYGYTF.

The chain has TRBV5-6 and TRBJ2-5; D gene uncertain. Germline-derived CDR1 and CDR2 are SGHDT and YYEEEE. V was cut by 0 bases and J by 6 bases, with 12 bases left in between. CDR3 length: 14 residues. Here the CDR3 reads CASSLGGSKQTQYF. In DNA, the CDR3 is TGTGCCAGCAGCTTGGGGGGTAGCAAGCAGACCCAGTACTTC.

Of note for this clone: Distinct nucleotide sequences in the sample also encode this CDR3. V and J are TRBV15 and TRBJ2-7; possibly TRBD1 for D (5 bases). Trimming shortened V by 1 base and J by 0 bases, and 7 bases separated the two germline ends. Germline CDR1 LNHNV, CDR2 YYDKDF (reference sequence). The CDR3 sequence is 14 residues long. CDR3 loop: CATSRGTPSYEQYF. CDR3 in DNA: TGTGCCACCAGCAGAGGGACACCCTCCTACGAGCAGTACTTC.